The 19 T cell receptor beta chains given below trace back to one sample, sequenced in a study of cytomegalovirus exposure and HLA in healthy donors (dated by TCRdb to about 2017). The library was built by means of the immunoSEQ multiplex PCR assay. The table comes from immuneACCESS by way of TCRdb, which keeps in-frame sequences with V and J called. Part of the clones is missing from these tables; in studies checked, under half for an unresolved V gene and the rest for unknown reasons. This sample is represented by more than 70,000 clones; almost 97% of them were singletons. Of the sample, about 1.5% falls within the top ten clones. Sequenced input: PBMCs. The source is a man younger than 35 in good health and CMV-seropositive.

About this clone: One junction end disagrees with the germline gene, perhaps due to a read error. This chain uses TRBV7-2 with TRBJ1-2, with D unresolved. Germline values: CDR1 SGHTA, CDR2 FQGNSA. This CDR3 contains 12 residues. This CDR3 is CASSMSGMGFLF. The CDR3 DNA is TGTGCCAGCAGCATGAGCGGTATGGGCTTCCTTTTC. Complete variable domain (other parts from reference TRBV7-2 and TRBJ1-2): GAGVSQSPSNKVTEKGKDVELRCDPISGHTALYWYRQSLGQGLEFLIYFQGNSAPDKSGLPSDRFSAERTGGSVSTLTIQRTQQEDSAVYLCASSMSGMGFLFGSGTRLTVV.

The chain joins TRBV10-1 to TRBJ2-1; D is undetermined. This CDR3 has 14 amino acids. Between the trimmed V and J ends, which lost 0 bases and 5 bases, there was a span of 8 bases. Germline V gives CDR1 WNHNN, CDR2 SYGVQD (reference sequence). CDR3 DNA sequence: TGCGCCAGCAGTGAGTCGCGCCTACACAATGAGCAGTTCTTC. It codes for CASSESRLHNEQFF.

The chain links TRBV7-9 to TRBJ1-1; a weak D match, TRBD1 (5 bases). The CDR3 has 16 residues. Deletions cut 0 bases from V and 1 base from J, with 12 bases between. In germline, CDR1 is SEHNR, CDR2 FQNEAQ (reference sequence). The CDR3 here is CASSLARGFKNTEAFF. CDR3 nucleotide sequence: TGTGCCAGCAGCTTAGCGCGGGGGTTTAAGAACACTGAAGCTTTCTTT.

This clone was seen a single time. V and J are TRBV27 and TRBJ2-1, with a possible D match to TRBD1 (5 bases). Trimming shortened V by 6 bases and J by 6 bases, and 6 bases separated the two germline ends. Germline loops: CDR1 MNHEY, CDR2 SMNVEV (reference sequence). The length of the CDR3 is 11 residues. The chain's CDR3 is CASSDSNEQFF. In DNA form, the CDR3 reads TGTGCCAGCAGCGACAGCAATGAGCAGTTCTTC.

V is TRBV27 and J is TRBJ2-7; 9 bases are a match to TRBD1. The CDR3 contains 12 residues. Germline V lookup: CDR1 MNHEY, CDR2 SMNVEV (reference sequence). Trimming at V came to 5 bases and at J to 6 bases, leaving 2 bases not matched to a gene. The DNA of the CDR3 is TGTGCCAGCAGTACAGGGGGCTCCGAGCAGTACTTC. This sequence encodes CASSTGGSEQYF.

The chain links TRBV4-1 to TRBJ1-3, with a tentative D call TRBD1 (5 bases). The CDR3 is made up of 15 amino acids. Trimming removed 0 bases at V and 3 bases at J, with 9 bases between. CDR1 is MGHRA and CDR2 is YSYEKL in the germline V gene. The CDR3 sequence: CASSQDGQGGNTIYF. Written as DNA, the CDR3 is TGCGCCAGCAGCCAAGATGGGCAGGGTGGAAACACCATATATTTT.

The J gene is TRBJ2-2, the V gene TRBV18; D remains ambiguous. Trimming left V 0 bases short and J 1 base short, with 12 bases between. CDR3 size: 17 residues. From germline, CDR1 is KGHSH and CDR2 LQKENI. CDR3: CASSPPGATLNTGELFF. DNA for the CDR3: TGTGCCAGCTCACCACCTGGAGCTACATTGAACACCGGGGAGCTGTTTTTT.

The chain carries TRBV27 and TRBJ2-7; possible D gene TRBD1, 5 bases. Germline CDR1 reads MNHEY; CDR2 reads SMNVEV (reference sequence). This CDR3 spans 14 amino acids. Deletions cut 5 bases from V and 0 bases from J, with 11 bases between. CDR3: CASSEADSSYEQYF. The DNA of the CDR3 is TGTGCCAGCAGTGAAGCCGACAGCTCCTACGAGCAGTACTTC.

This clone was found once. V usage is TRBV6-1 and J usage is TRBJ1-2, with D hard to call. This CDR3 is 13 amino acids long. In germline, CDR1 is MNHNS, CDR2 SASEGT. Trimming removed 6 bases at V and 2 bases at J, with 10 bases between. The CDR3 region is CASSRQANYGYTF. CDR3 nucleotides: TGTGCCAGCAGCAGGCAGGCGAACTATGGCTACACCTTC.

The rearrangement links TRBV9 to TRBJ2-3; 8 bases agree with TRBD2. This CDR3 contains 16 residues. In germline, CDR1 is SGDLS, CDR2 YYNGEE. The ends lost 0 bases at V and 1 base at J; junction bases unmatched: 4. The CDR3: CASSVEVTSGTDTQYF. The DNA for the CDR3 is TGTGCCAGCAGCGTAGAAGTGACTAGCGGCACAGATACGCAGTATTTT.

Here the CDR3 reads CASSPTTGPNQPQHF. CDR3 DNA sequence: TGCGCCAGCAGCCCGACGACAGGGCCAAATCAGCCCCAGCATTTT. V and J are TRBV4-1 and TRBJ1-5, with 7 bases lining up with TRBD1. The CDR3 is 15 amino acids. CDR1 is MGHRA and CDR2 is YSYEKL in the germline V gene. V lost 4 bases to trimming and J lost 4 bases; unmatched junction nucleotides: 7.

The chain has TRBV7-2 and TRBJ1-2; 7 positions agree with TRBD1. Trimming at V came to 5 bases and at J to 8 bases, leaving 11 bases not matched to a gene. Germline V lookup: CDR1 SGHTA, CDR2 FQGNSA. CDR3 length: 14 residues. The CDR3 region is CASSPDRQWYGYTF. The CDR3 region has the DNA TGTGCCAGCAGCCCGGACAGGCAGTGGTACGGCTACACCTTC.

The J gene is TRBJ1-1, the V gene TRBV28, with D perhaps TRBD1 (6 bases). The germline CDR1 and CDR2 sequences are MDHEN and SYDVKM. V shed 4 bases and J shed 9 bases, with 18 bases lying between them. The CDR3 is made up of 14 amino acids. CDR3 DNA sequence: TGTGCCAGCAGTTCACGGACAGCTTTTCGACAAGCTTTCTTT. Protein sequence: CASSSRTAFRQAFF.

This chain connects TRBV19 to TRBJ1-2; 8 positions agree with TRBD1. V was clipped by 4 bases and J by 6 bases; unmatched bases: 7. This CDR3 is 14 amino acids long. The germline CDR1 and CDR2 sequences are LNHDA and SQIVND (reference sequence). The CDR3 region has the DNA TGTGCCAGTAGTACCCAGGACAGGGTTGATGGCTACACCTTC. It is translated as CASSTQDRVDGYTF.

The chain has TRBV28 and TRBJ2-3; D not resolved. The germline V gene encodes CDR1 MDHEN and CDR2 SYDVKM. V was shortened by 3 bases and J by 6 bases, with 4 bases between the two germline ends. The CDR3 runs to 11 residues. This CDR3 reads CASSFIDTQYF. CDR3 sequence (DNA): TGTGCCAGCAGTTTTATCGATACGCAGTATTTT.

CDR3 loop: CAISWGRASSYEQYF. The CDR3 DNA is TGTGCCATCAGCTGGGGGAGGGCCAGCTCCTACGAGCAGTACTTC. J is TRBJ2-7 and V is TRBV10-3; TRBD2 aligns across 7 bases. Germline V gives CDR1 ENHRY, CDR2 SYGVKD. CDR3 length: 15 residues. The junction had 8 bases not matched to a gene; V was cut back by 6 bases and J by 0 bases.

This chain uses TRBV9 with TRBJ2-3, with 8 nucleotides matching TRBD2. J lost 5 bases, V lost 2 bases, and 10 bases had no gene match. Germline V gives CDR1 SGDLS, CDR2 YYNGEE. CDR3 length: 16 amino acids. The CDR3 loop is CASSVRQGREEDTQYF. CDR3 DNA: TGTGCCAGCAGCGTGAGGCAGGGGCGGGAGGAAGATACGCAGTATTTT.

This clone was detected only a few times. J is TRBJ1-5 and V is TRBV2; no clear D gene. The CDR3 length is 12 residues. Trimming left V 7 bases short and J 3 bases short, with 7 bases between. Germline CDR1 SNHLY, CDR2 FYNNEI. The CDR3 DNA reads as TGTGCCAGCACGGGAGCCAATCAGCCCCAGCATTTT. It yields the protein CASTGANQPQHF.

The chain joins TRBV7-9 to TRBJ2-1; TRBD2 aligns across 9 bases. The V and J ends lost 2 bases and 4 bases, in that order; junction bases with no gene match: 12. CDR3 length: 18 residues. The germline V gene encodes CDR1 SEHNR and CDR2 FQNEAQ (reference sequence). The CDR3 loop is CASSLISLREGLYNEQFF. CDR3 DNA: TGTGCCAGCAGCTTAATATCGCTGCGGGAGGGCCTGTACAATGAGCAGTTCTTC.